The clone carrying this T cell receptor beta chain has a handful of counts. Because the CDR3's place on the DNA is in doubt, the DNA is left out and the CDR3 is given as listed by TCRdb. With constant-segment primers, 5'RACE yielded cDNA libraries of TCR alpha and TCR beta that carried sample barcodes and UMIs. Each CDR3 protein is one row after TCRdb ran MiXCR on the 5' RACE reads. The sample has 250,000 to 300,000 distinct CDR3 sequences; about a sixth are singletons. The CDR3 has 19 amino acids, counting both end residues. Germline V gives CDR1 SGHKS, CDR2 YYEKEE (reference sequence). The data were taken from a study of T-cell memory formation after mild COVID-19.

Sequenced sample: PBMCs or a T cell subset sorted from them (not recorded which). V usage is TRBV5-5 and J usage is TRBJ1-2. The sequence came from a young man who had mild COVID-19 (a few samples of this study predate the infection). Cell type and time point are not known. The chain's CDR3 is CASSLGSRRLHLRYQGYTF.